Below are 17 T cell receptor beta chains sequenced from a single sample in a study of beta chain features in type 1 diabetes. As every portion of the isolated RNA was reverse transcribed, the sequencing read expressed TCRB transcripts. Clones were read by immunoSEQ multiplex PCR, and TCRdb kept only the in-frame ones, dropping some. Among about 350,000 clones listed, 20% were seen once. The sequencing sample was made of naive CD4+ T cells from blood. These receptors all come from a woman between 18 and 29 years old in good health.

The sample holds a few counts of this clone. This chain connects TRBV7-2 to TRBJ2-6; no clear D. Germline CDR1 reads SGHTA; CDR2 reads FQGNSA. The length of the CDR3 is 16 residues. V was trimmed by 5 bases and J by 1 base, leaving 12 bases between them. CDR3 coding DNA: TGTGCCAGCAGCCCATCTTTTAGTTCTGGGGCCAACGTCCTGACTTTC. Protein: CASSPSFSSGANVLTF.

This chain links TRBV5-6 with TRBJ2-2; no definite D call. Per germline, CDR1 SGHDT and CDR2 YYEEEE. The CDR3 runs to 16 residues. V was clipped by 1 base and J by 3 bases, with 13 bases between them. For the CDR3, the DNA is TGTGCCAGCAGCTTGCCCCCAGCGAGGTACACCGGGGAGCTGTTTTTT. Amino acids: CASSLPPARYTGELFF.

The chain combines TRBV4-3 with TRBJ2-7; TRBD2 is a possible D gene (5 bases). The CDR3 spans 13 residues. The germline V gene encodes CDR1 LGHNA and CDR2 YSLEER. The V and J ends lost 0 bases and 6 bases respectively, with 9 bases between them. CDR3 amino acids: CASSQEGRGEQYF. The CDR3 DNA reads TGCGCCAGCAGCCAAGAAGGGAGAGGCGAGCAGTACTTC.

This clone occurred a few times. The chain is built from TRBV9 and TRBJ2-2; TRBD2 matches at 9 bases. This CDR3 is 15 amino acids long. The J segment lost 3 bases and the V segment lost 4 bases, leaving 4 bases of the junction unmatched. Germline loops: CDR1 SGDLS, CDR2 YYNGEE. Here the CDR3 DNA reads TGTGCCAGCAGCTCCCGACTAGCGGACACCGGGGAGCTGTTTTTT. It codes for CASSSRLADTGELFF.

In the case of this clone: The sample carries other DNA sequences with the same CDR3. The chain is built from TRBV7-2 and TRBJ2-3; D call uncertain. Trimming left V 1 base short and J 1 base short, with 6 bases between. In germline, CDR1 is SGHTA, CDR2 FQGNSA. The CDR3 consists of 14 residues. The CDR3 DNA reads as TGTGCCAGCAGCTTAGGACGGGGCACAGATACGCAGTATTTT. Translating gives CASSLGRGTDTQYF.

The gene calls are TRBV7-2 and TRBJ2-7, with 10 nucleotides matching TRBD2. V gave up 1 base and J gave up 2 bases; unmatched junction bases: 8. The length of the CDR3 is 17 residues. Germline loops: CDR1 SGHTA, CDR2 FQGNSA. This CDR3 is CASSLGSGSGGAYEQYF. CDR3 nucleotide sequence: TGTGCCAGCAGCTTAGGGTCGGGCAGCGGGGGGGCCTACGAGCAGTACTTC.

The chain links TRBV9 to TRBJ2-3, with 7 bases aligning to TRBD1. Germline assignment: CDR1 SGDLS and CDR2 YYNGEE. V dropped 4 bases and J dropped 0; count of bases not matched to a gene: 5. The CDR3 consists of 15 residues. The CDR3 nucleotides are TGTGCCAGCAGCCCCCGACAGGGTAGCACAGATACGCAGTATTTT. Its translation is CASSPRQGSTDTQYF.

CDR3 protein: CASSAREVSPLHF. In DNA form, the CDR3 reads TGTGCCAGCAGCGCTCGGGAGGTTTCACCCCTCCACTTT. The rearrangement links TRBV9 to TRBJ1-6; no definite D call. Germline V gene lookup returns CDR1 SGDLS and CDR2 YYNGEE. The CDR3 has 13 amino acids. The V end lost 3 bases, the J end lost 9 bases, and 10 bases lay between the germline ends. The variable domain in full, completed from reference TRBV9 and TRBJ1-6, reads DSGVTQTPKHLITATGQRVTLRCSPRSGDLSVYWYQQSLDQGLQFLIQYYNGEERAKGNILERFSAQQFPDLHSELNLSSLELGDSALYFCASSAREVSPLHFGNGTRLTVT.

The chain employs TRBV5-4 and TRBJ2-3; D may be TRBD2 (6 bases). V was cut by 4 bases and J by 2 bases, with 17 bases left in between. Per germline, CDR1 SGHNT and CDR2 YYREEE (reference sequence). The CDR3 sequence is 16 residues long. In nucleotides, the CDR3 is TGTGCCAGCAGCCGGGCGGGGCGGGGAGACACAGATACGCAGTATTTT. Its translation: CASSRAGRGDTDTQYF.

This clone has just a few counts. The V and J genes are TRBV9 and TRBJ2-5; 8 positions match TRBD2. The CDR3 spans 16 residues. Germline loops: CDR1 SGDLS, CDR2 YYNGEE. Losses at the gene ends were 4 bases for V and 2 bases for J; bases not matched to a gene: 10. CDR3 amino acids: CASSIPAGAEQETQYF. CDR3 in DNA: TGTGCCAGCAGCATACCAGCGGGGGCGGAACAAGAGACCCAGTACTTC.

This clone was picked up a small number of times. The chain employs TRBV14 and TRBJ2-5; possible D gene TRBD2, 5 bases. The CDR3 totals 13 residues. Trimming shortened V by 4 bases and J by 5 bases, and 11 bases separated the two germline ends. Germline loops: CDR1 SGHDN, CDR2 FVKESK. The CDR3 loop reads CASSRADSETQYF. CDR3 nucleotides: TGTGCCAGCAGCCGGGCGGACTCGGAGACCCAGTACTTC.

The gene calls are TRBV30 and TRBJ1-1; possibly TRBD1 for D (5 bases). The V and J ends lost 0 bases and 5 bases respectively, with 13 bases between them. Germline CDR1 is GTSNPN and CDR2 is SVGIG (reference sequence). The CDR3 runs to 14 residues. CDR3: CAWSVVGADTEAFF. In DNA, the CDR3 is TGTGCCTGGAGTGTTGTAGGGGCCGATACTGAAGCTTTCTTT.

J is TRBJ2-1 and V is TRBV19, with 10 bases matching TRBD1. Trimming cost V 7 bases and J 8 bases; bases outside gene matches: 14. The CDR3 is 16 residues long. The germline V gene encodes CDR1 LNHDA and CDR2 SQIVND (reference sequence). The CDR3, as DNA: TGTGCCAGTACCGCAACCGGGACAGGGGCCTGGGATGAGCAGTTCTTC. As protein: CASTATGTGAWDEQFF.

The V gene is TRBV13, the J gene TRBJ1-1; D unresolved. Trimming took 5 bases from V and 4 from J, leaving 11 bases between them. CDR1 PRHDT and CDR2 FYEKMQ come from the germline V gene (reference sequence). This CDR3 is built from 13 residues. In DNA, the CDR3 is TGTGCCAGCAGCAGAGAGGGTGTCACTGAAGCTTTCTTT. Protein sequence: CASSREGVTEAFF.

The genes are TRBV7-9 and TRBJ2-2, with 7 bases lining up with TRBD1. This CDR3 is 14 amino acids long. Germline values: CDR1 SEHNR, CDR2 FQNEAQ (reference sequence). Losses at the gene ends were 5 bases for V and 4 bases for J; bases not matched to a gene: 4. The CDR3 DNA reads TGTGCCAGCAGCACGGGACAGCTCACCGGGGAGCTGTTTTTT. Protein: CASSTGQLTGELFF. The whole variable domain, filled in from reference TRBV7-9 and TRBJ2-2, reads DTGVSQNPRHKITKRGQNVTFRCDPISEHNRLYWYRQTLGQGPEFLTYFQNEAQLEKSRLLSDRFSAERPKGSFSTLEIQRTEQGDSAMYLCASSTGQLTGELFFGEGSRLTVL.

This clone was recorded a few times. This rearrangement joins TRBV7-9 to TRBJ2-1, with TRBD1 matching 8 bases. Germline CDR1 and CDR2: SEHNR and FQNEAQ (reference sequence). The CDR3 loop spans 14 amino acids. V shed 3 bases, J shed 9 bases, and the junction held 7 bases outside the gene matches. In DNA form, the CDR3 reads TGTGCCAGCAGCTTCAGCCAGGGGGCGTTTGAGCAGTTCTTC. Amino acids: CASSFSQGAFEQFF.

The rearrangement joins TRBV9 to TRBJ2-5; TRBD1 agrees at 10 bases. CDR1 and CDR2 from the germline V gene are SGDLS and YYNGEE. This CDR3 is 16 amino acids long. Trimming cost V 4 bases and J 5 bases; bases outside gene matches: 11. As DNA, the CDR3 is TGTGCCAGCAGCTCCCGACAGGGGGCAGGGGTGGAGACCCAGTACTTC. Translating it yields CASSSRQGAGVETQYF.